This TCR beta chain originates from a study of T cells in Graves' hyperthyroidism and ophthalmopathy. Patients affected by ophthalmopathy presented a Clinical Activity Score of at least 3, a NOSPECS grade of at least 4, and disease duration below 3 months. Diagnoses were established using clinical symptoms, serum thyroxine and TRAb, thyroid ultrasound and orbital computed tomography. This clonotype has ten or more counts. The CDR3 covers 14 residues. V gave up 1 base and J gave up 9 bases, with 16 bases separating them. It was RNA transcripts that yielded the amplified TCR beta CDR3 regions. HTBI primers were used for first-round RT-PCR of the TCR CDR3. One entry per CDR3 protein results from TCRdb running MiXCR on the multiplex PCR reads. The table has more than 350,000 distinct CDR3 sequences, approximately 14% seen once; the top ten hold roughly 19%.

The J gene is TRBJ2-7, the V gene TRBV12-3 or TRBV12-4; weak D call: TRBD2 (5 bases). This TCR came from a woman aged 55-69 years with Graves' ophthalmopathy. Sequences were obtained from blood. The DNA for the CDR3 is TGTGCCAGCAGTTTAGGGGTTTCAGCGGCCGGGCAGTACTTC. It yields the protein CASSLGVSAAGQYF.